The clone carrying this TCR beta chain was seen many times. The antigen is not known. This sample stems from a study of T cells in Graves' hyperthyroidism and ophthalmopathy. Notes on the study in general: A model built on 13 V-J features separated ophthalmopathy from stable hyperthyroidism.

V gave up 2 bases and J gave up 6 bases; unmatched junction bases: 7. The CDR3 runs 17 residues. From germline, CDR1 is KGHDR and CDR2 SFDVKD. TCR beta CDR3 sequences were amplified from RNA transcripts. Researchers ran a first-round RT-PCR on the TCR CDR3 using the HTBI primer set. TCRdb recomputed calls from the multiplex PCR reads with MiXCR, one row per CDR3 protein. The sample contains approximately 560,000 distinct CDR3 sequences, approximately 15% of which appear only once. The clonotype was recovered from a woman in her 30s with Graves' hyperthyroidism. The rearrangement links TRBV24-1 to TRBJ2-3, with 13 bases lining up with TRBD2. Sequenced sample: blood. CDR3 residues: CATSDSPGLAGWDTQYF. The CDR3 DNA reads TGTGCCACCAGTGATTCCCCGGGACTAGCGGGATGGGATACGCAGTATTTT.